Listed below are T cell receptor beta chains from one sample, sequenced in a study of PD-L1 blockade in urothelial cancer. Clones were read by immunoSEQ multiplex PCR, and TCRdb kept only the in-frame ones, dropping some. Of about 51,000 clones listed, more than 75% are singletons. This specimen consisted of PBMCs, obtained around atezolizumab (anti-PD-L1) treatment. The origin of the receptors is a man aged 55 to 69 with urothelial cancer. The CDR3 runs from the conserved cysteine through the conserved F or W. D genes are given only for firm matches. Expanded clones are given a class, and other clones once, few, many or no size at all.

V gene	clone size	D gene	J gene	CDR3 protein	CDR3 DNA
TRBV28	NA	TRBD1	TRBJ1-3	CASWGQGESGNTIYF	TGTGCCAGCTGGGGACAGGGGGAATCTGGAAACACCATATATTTT
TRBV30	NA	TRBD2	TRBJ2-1	CAWSVVASGYNEQFF	TGTGCCTGGAGTGTAGTGGCTAGCGGATACAATGAGCAGTTCTTC
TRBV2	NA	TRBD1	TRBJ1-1	CARDLTGMNTEAFF	TGTGCCAGGGACCTGACAGGGATGAACACTGAAGCTTTCTTT
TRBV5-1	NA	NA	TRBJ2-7	CASSWDTGVGYEQYF	TGCGCCAGCAGCTGGGACACGGGCGTTGGTTACGAGCAGTACTTC
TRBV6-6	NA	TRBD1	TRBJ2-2	CASNDRAGTGELFF	TGTGCCAGCAACGACAGGGCGGGCACCGGGGAGCTGTTTTTT
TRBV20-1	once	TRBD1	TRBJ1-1	CSAYRGPEAFF	TGCAGTGCTTACAGGGGCCCTGAAGCTTTCTTT
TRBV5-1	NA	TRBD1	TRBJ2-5	CASSFQQGAGETQYF	TGCGCCAGCAGCTTTCAACAGGGGGCAGGGGAGACCCAGTACTTC
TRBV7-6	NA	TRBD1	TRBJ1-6	CASSLEPGGARNSPLHF	TGTGCCAGCAGCTTAGAGCCAGGGGGCGCGAGGAATTCACCCCTCCACTTT
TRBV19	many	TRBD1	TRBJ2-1	CASSAGTGVIDEQFF	TGTGCCAGTAGCGCCGGGACAGGGGTCATCGATGAGCAGTTCTTC
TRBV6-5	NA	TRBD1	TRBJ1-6	CASSPGTGGNFPHF	TGTGCCAGCAGCCCCGGGACAGGGGGCAATTTCCCCCACTTT
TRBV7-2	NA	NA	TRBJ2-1	CASSLASGVGYNEQFF	TGTGCCAGCAGCTTAGCGAGTGGAGTAGGCTACAATGAGCAGTTCTTC
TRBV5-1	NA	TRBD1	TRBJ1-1	CVSSKGQGNTEAFF	TGCGTCAGCAGCAAGGGACAGGGGAACACTGAAGCTTTCTTT
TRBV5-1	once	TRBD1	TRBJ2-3	CASSSGQPTDTQYF	TGCGCCAGCAGCTCGGGACAGCCGACAGATACGCAGTATTTT
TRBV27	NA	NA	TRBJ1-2	CASSFSQGYYGYTF	TGTGCCAGCAGTTTCTCGCAGGGGTACTATGGCTACACCTTC
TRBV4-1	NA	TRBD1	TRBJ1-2	CASSETQGVGYTF	TGCGCCAGCAGCGAGACCCAGGGGGTCGGCTACACCTTC
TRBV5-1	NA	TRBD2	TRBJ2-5	CASSGTSGGQTQYF	TGCGCCAGCAGCGGGACTAGCGGGGGGCAGACCCAGTACTTC
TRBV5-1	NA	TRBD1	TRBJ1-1	CASSARQGVNTEAFF	TGCGCCAGCAGCGCCCGACAGGGGGTGAACACTGAAGCTTTCTTT
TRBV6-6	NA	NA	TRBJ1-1	CASSTGNTEAFF	TGTGCCAGCAGTACGGGGAACACTGAAGCTTTCTTT
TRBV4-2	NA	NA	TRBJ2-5	CASSQGGFQETQYF	TGTGCCAGCAGCCAAGGCGGATTCCAAGAGACCCAGTACTTC
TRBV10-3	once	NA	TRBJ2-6	CAISERGSGANVLTF	TGTGCCATCAGTGAGCGGGGGTCTGGGGCCAACGTCCTGACTTTC
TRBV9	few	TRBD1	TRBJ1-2	CASSVSDRGSGLNGYTF	TGTGCCAGCAGCGTCAGCGACAGGGGTTCGGGTCTGAATGGCTACACCTTC
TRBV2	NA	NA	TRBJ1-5	CASSEGRVGNQPQHF	TGTGCCAGCAGTGAAGGGAGGGTGGGCAATCAGCCCCAGCATTTT
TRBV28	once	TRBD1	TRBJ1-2	CASSLPGQGGYYGYTF	TGTGCCAGCAGTTTACCTGGACAGGGGGGATACTATGGCTACACCTTC
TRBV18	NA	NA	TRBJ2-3	CASSPRQAHSSTDTQYF	TGTGCCAGCTCACCCCGGCAGGCTCACTCTAGCACAGATACGCAGTATTTT
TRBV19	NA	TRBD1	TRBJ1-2	CASSVVTGGRNGYTF	TGTGCCAGTAGTGTAGTTACAGGGGGACGTAATGGCTACACCTTC
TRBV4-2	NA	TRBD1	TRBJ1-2	CASSQGRDRTRGYTF	TGTGCCAGCAGCCAAGGCCGGGACAGAACTCGTGGCTACACCTTC
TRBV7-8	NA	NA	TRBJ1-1	CASSLGQNTEAFF	TGTGCCAGCAGCTTAGGACAGAACACTGAAGCTTTCTTT
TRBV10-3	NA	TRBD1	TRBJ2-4	CAISAQGGQGRFIQYF	TGTGCCATCAGTGCCCAGGGGGGACAGGGGAGATTCATTCAGTACTTC